The rows below give T cell receptor beta chains drawn from one sample of a study of cytomegalovirus exposure and HLA in healthy donors. TCRdb's table, derived via immunoSEQ multiplex PCR, lists solely in-frame clones and lacks some. This table holds 100,000 to 150,000 clones, about 80% found once. The specimen sequenced was PBMCs. The receptors here all came from a woman aged 50 to 65 in good health and CMV-seronegative. The CDR3 runs from the conserved cysteine through the conserved F or W. A D gene is named only where the DNA matches it firmly. Expanded clones are given a class, and other clones once, few, many or no size at all.

V	size	D	J	DNA	CDR3
TRBV7-2	NA	NA	TRBJ2-1	TGTGCCAGCAGCTCTGTGGGGCTCTCCTACAATGAGCAGTTCTTC	CASSSVGLSYNEQFF
TRBV5-1	few	NA	TRBJ2-7	TGCGCCAGCAGCTTGGTTACCCAGGCCGAGCAGTACTTC	CASSLVTQAEQYF
TRBV19	NA	TRBD1	TRBJ2-4	TGTGCCAGTAGTACACCGGACAGGGCCAAAGCCAAAAACATTCAGTACTTC	CASSTPDRAKAKNIQYF
TRBV7-9	NA	NA	TRBJ1-2	TGTGCCGGGGAGGCCTCATCAATAAATGGCTACACCTTC	CAGEASSINGYTF
TRBV6-5	NA	TRBD2	TRBJ2-1	TGTGCCAGCAGTTTAGCGGGTTACTGGAATGAGCAGTTCTTC	CASSLAGYWNEQFF
TRBV7-2	NA	NA	TRBJ2-3	TGTGCCAGCAGCTTCCTCCCTAGCACAGATACGCAGTATTTT	CASSFLPSTDTQYF
TRBV14	NA	TRBD1	TRBJ1-4	TGTGCCAGCAGCCAACTGGCAGGGGGCAGGGAAAAACTGTTTTTT	CASSQLAGGREKLFF
TRBV15	NA	NA	TRBJ1-5	TGTGCCACCAGCATGAGGGGGATAGATCAGCCCCAGCATTTT	CATSMRGIDQPQHF
TRBV19	NA	TRBD2	TRBJ2-1	TGTGCCAGTACCCTGACTAGCGAGAACCTCAATGAGCAGTTCTTC	CASTLTSENLNEQFF
TRBV28	few	NA	TRBJ2-7	TGTGCCAGCCGTCTAGAGCCCTCCTACGAGCAGTACTTC	CASRLEPSYEQYF
TRBV7-2	once	TRBD2	TRBJ2-7	TGTGCCAGCAGTCCCGGGACTAGCGGGATGTACGAGCAGTACTTC	CASSPGTSGMYEQYF
TRBV10-3	NA	TRBD1	TRBJ2-7	TGTGCCATCAGTTCCAACAGGGGAACCTACGAGCAGTACTTC	CAISSNRGTYEQYF
TRBV6-1	NA	NA	TRBJ2-1	TGTGCCAGCAGGGGAGACGTAGCGTTCAATGAGCAGTTCTTC	CASRGDVAFNEQFF
TRBV6-1	NA	NA	TRBJ2-1	TGTGCCAGCACTAGGGGGTACAATGAGCAGTTCTTC	CASTRGYNEQFF
TRBV18	NA	TRBD1	TRBJ1-1	TGTGCCAGCTCACCGGGACAGAACAATGAAGCTTTCTTT	CASSPGQNNEAFF
TRBV5-4	few	NA	TRBJ1-2	TGTGCCAGCAGCTTGATTGGTAAATCGGATGGCTACACCTTC	CASSLIGKSDGYTF
TRBV2	few	TRBD1	TRBJ1-5	TGTGCCAGCAGTGGTCCCGGGACAGGAGAACGAAGCAATCAGCCCCAGCATTTT	CASSGPGTGERSNQPQHF
TRBV4-3	once	TRBD2	TRBJ2-1	TGCGCCAGCAGCCAAGACGCGGCTAGCGGGAGGGGATATGAGCAGTTCTTC	CASSQDAASGRGYEQFF
TRBV28	NA	NA	TRBJ1-3	TGTGCCAGCCGGAGGAGGGGCAGCTCTGGAAACACCATATATTTT	CASRRRGSSGNTIYF
TRBV7-8	NA	NA	TRBJ2-2	TGTGCCAGCAGCTCCCCCACAGGGTACGGGGAGCTGTTTTTT	CASSSPTGYGELFF
TRBV4-1	NA	NA	TRBJ1-5	TGCGCCAGCAGCCCCTGGGTAGGAGATCAGCCCCAGCATTTT	CASSPWVGDQPQHF
TRBV18	NA	NA	TRBJ2-1	TGTGCCAGCTCACCACTTTCGGGAAAAAGCTACAATGAGCAGTTCTTC	CASSPLSGKSYNEQFF
TRBV15	few	TRBD2	TRBJ2-4	TGTGCCACCAGAAATCTAGCGGGCGGGGCCAAAAACATTCAGTACTTC	CATRNLAGGAKNIQYF
TRBV7-2	NA	NA	TRBJ2-2	TGTGCCAGCAGCTTAGTTAAGGGGGACACCGGGGAGCTGTTTTTT	CASSLVKGDTGELFF
TRBV2	NA	NA	TRBJ2-7	TGTGCCAGCAGTGAAGATCAGGGGATCCACGAGCAGTACTTC	CASSEDQGIHEQYF
TRBV4-1	NA	TRBD2	TRBJ2-7	TGCGCCAGCAGCCAGCTGAGCCCGCGGCTAGCGGGGAGGGCAAGCATCTACGAGCAGTACTTC	CASSQLSPRLAGRASIYEQYF
TRBV7-9	NA	NA	TRBJ1-3	TGTGCCAGCAGCTATGTCAACTCTGGAAACACCATATATTTT	CASSYVNSGNTIYF
TRBV5-1	few	TRBD2	TRBJ2-2	TGCGCCAGCAGCGCAACTAGCGGGGAGACCGGGGAGCTGTTTTTT	CASSATSGETGELFF
TRBV7-9	NA	TRBD2	TRBJ2-7	TGTTCCAGCAGCTCTCCCTGGAGCGGGAGGGCCTACGAGCAGTACTTC	CSSSSPWSGRAYEQYF
TRBV6-5	NA	TRBD1	TRBJ1-5	TGTGCCAGCAGTTATGGGACAGGGGGAGATCAGCCCCAGCATTTT	CASSYGTGGDQPQHF
TRBV2	few	NA	TRBJ1-5	TGTGCCAGCGAGGGGGAAAACAATCAGCCCCAGCATTTT	CASEGENNQPQHF
TRBV16	NA	NA	TRBJ1-2	TGTGCCAGCAGCCAATCGAACGGGTATGGCTACACCTTC	CASSQSNGYGYTF
TRBV7-9	NA	NA	TRBJ1-1	TGTGCCAGCAGCGCACAGGTAATGAACACTGAAGCTTTCTTT	CASSAQVMNTEAFF
TRBV15	NA	NA	TRBJ2-1	TGTGCCACCAGCAGAGATCGAACGGGAGAGCAGTTCTTC	CATSRDRTGEQFF
TRBV27	NA	NA	TRBJ2-3	TGTGCCAGCCGGGACTTCACTAGCACAGATACGCAGTATTTT	CASRDFTSTDTQYF
TRBV5-8	NA	NA	TRBJ1-3	TGTGCCAGCAGCTTGCTGAACACCATATATTTT	CASSLLNTIYF
TRBV2	NA	TRBD2	TRBJ2-3	TGTGCCAGCAGTGAAACGGTGACTAGCGCCTGGTTGGGCACAGATACGCAGTATTTT	CASSETVTSAWLGTDTQYF
TRBV6-5	NA	NA	TRBJ2-7	TGTGCCAGCAGGAAAGATACAGGGCCCTCCTACGAGCAGTACTTC	CASRKDTGPSYEQYF
TRBV21-1	few	NA	TRBJ2-1	TGTGCCAGCAGCACCAGCGGGAGATACAATGAGCAGTTCTTC	CASSTSGRYNEQFF
TRBV4-1	once	NA	TRBJ1-4	TGCGCCAGCAGCCAACCAGGGGCAACTAATGAAAAACTGTTTTTT	CASSQPGATNEKLFF